This entry is about one T cell receptor beta chain. Antigen: not known. These data belong to a study of T cells after posttransplantation cyclophosphamide. From germline, CDR1 is SGDLS and CDR2 YYNGEE. This CDR3 has 15 residues. V was trimmed by 7 bases and J by 5 bases, leaving 19 bases between them. Sequencing was performed with immunoSEQ multiplex PCR; in TCRdb, only in-frame clones are kept and a portion is missing. The sample contains about 22,000 clones, over 95% of which appear only once. The naive gate required viable CD3+CD4+ or CD3+CD8+ cells with CCR7+CD45RA+CD45RO-CD95-CD27+CD28+ phenotype. On the day of bone marrow donation, the related graft donor provided peripheral blood. Points from the study as a whole: Later post-transplant blood repertoires were often dominated by donor CD8+ memory clones. TRB overlap between skin or GI tissue T cells and blood was limited. Recipient CMV seropositivity and CMV reactivation strongly tracked TRB clonality.

Input material: naive CD4+ T cells sorted from PBMCs. The source is a man aged 50 to 60 in good health, CMV-negative, and a related stem cell transplant donor. The rearrangement links TRBV9 to TRBJ1-3, with a weak D call TRBD1 (5 bases). In DNA, the CDR3 is TGTGCCAGCCGGAGGGGTGACAGCGAAAGAAACACCATATATTTT. Translated, it gives CASRRGDSERNTIYF.